This TCR beta chain was recorded in a study of CD8 T cells in Susac syndrome. When the RNA was reverse transcribed, random hexamers were used with an input of roughly 0.45 to 1 ug. TCRdb processed the immunoSEQ multiplex PCR reads anew with MiXCR; each CDR3 protein has one entry. The table has 350,000 to 550,000 distinct CDR3 sequences, approximately 85% seen once; the top ten hold approximately 0.12%. The material sequenced was CD8+ T cells from PBMCs. This sequence originates from a human donor with multiple sclerosis.

Here the CDR3 reads CASSRVPGLNTEAFF. The CDR3 DNA sequence: TGCGCCAGCAGTCGAGTCCCCGGGCTGAACACTGAAGCTTTCTTT. The chain has TRBV10-1 and TRBJ1-1, with D unclear. V gave up 5 bases and J gave up 0 bases, with 13 bases separating them. Germline lookup yields CDR1 WNHNN and CDR2 SYGVQD (reference sequence). The CDR3 loop spans 15 amino acids.